This T cell receptor (beta chain) was sequenced for a study of shared clonotypes between healthy human individuals. Deep was the level at which the assay was run. Sequencing was performed with immunoSEQ multiplex PCR; in TCRdb, only in-frame clones are kept and a portion is missing. The sample lists about 1.1 million clones, roughly 80% occurring once. This clone was found once. The CDR3 contains 17 residues. With V trimmed by 0 bases and J by 4 bases, 6 bases remained unmatched. From germline, CDR1 is LNHNV and CDR2 YYDKDF (reference sequence). Study donors comprised healthy, HIV-negative adults devoid of recent acute infection or vaccination.

This receptor was obtained from a man younger than 35 in good health. Some clones in this sample may be carry-over from other donors' samples. The chain combines TRBV15 with TRBJ2-2; 9 bases align to TRBD2. The specimen was memory CD4+ T cells from PBMCs. Subset reported: CD45RA-negative fraction. In DNA form, the CDR3 reads TGTGCCACCAGCAGAGATCGGGCGGGAGGGAGCACCGGGGAGCTGTTTTTT. Its translation: CATSRDRAGGSTGELFF.